Below, 2 T cell receptor beta chains from the same sample are listed, as sequenced in a study of T cell repertoires in cytomegalovirus infection. Each CDR3 protein gets one entry after TCRdb re-called the reads with MiXCR. This sample carries under 800,000 distinct CDR3 sequences, less than 25% of them seen once, and the ten largest clones take 6.5% to 10%. Sequenced input: CD8+ T cells from PBMCs. Receptors originate from a human donor in good health (CMV status not recorded). Some clones in this sample may be carry-over from other donors' samples.

This clonotype was counted a few times. The gene calls are TRBV24-1 and TRBJ2-7, with TRBD1 matching 9 bases. V gave up 5 bases and J gave up 0 bases; unmatched junction bases: 16. The germline gives CDR1 KGHDR, CDR2 SFDVKD. The CDR3 runs to 19 residues. The CDR3 is CATSGGPGQGPVGSYEQYV. DNA for the CDR3: TGTGCCACCAGTGGGGGACCGGGACAGGGCCCCGTCGGCTCCTACGAGCAGTACGTC.

This clonotype was seen many times. The chain recombines TRBV7-8 with TRBJ2-5, with a weak D call TRBD1 (5 bases). The germline gives CDR1 SGHVS, CDR2 FQNEAQ. V was clipped by 2 bases and J by 5 bases, with 9 bases between them. The CDR3 is 13 residues long. CDR3 DNA: TGTGCCAGCAGCTTATACAGACAGGAGACCCAGTACTTC. This codes for CASSLYRQETQYF.